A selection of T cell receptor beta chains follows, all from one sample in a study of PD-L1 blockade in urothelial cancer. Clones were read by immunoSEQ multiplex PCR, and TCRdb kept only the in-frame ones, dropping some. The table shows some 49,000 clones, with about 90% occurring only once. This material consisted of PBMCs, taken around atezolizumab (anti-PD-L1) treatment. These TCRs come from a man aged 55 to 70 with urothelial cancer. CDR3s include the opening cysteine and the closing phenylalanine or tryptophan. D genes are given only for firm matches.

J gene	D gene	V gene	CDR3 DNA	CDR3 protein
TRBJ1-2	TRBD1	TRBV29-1	TGCAGCGTTGGAGGGGTGGACAGGGGGCTCTATGGCTACACCTTC	CSVGGVDRGLYGYTF
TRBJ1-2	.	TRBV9	TGTGCCAGCAGCGTAGGAAGCGACAGCTATGGCTACACCTTC	CASSVGSDSYGYTF
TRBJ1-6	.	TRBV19	TGTGCCAGTAGTATTACAGCAGGCAGGGGCGCAAATTCACCCCTCCACTTT	CASSITAGRGANSPLHF
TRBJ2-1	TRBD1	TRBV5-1	TGCGCCAGCAGCTTGGTGGGGGACAGTTACAATGAGCAGTTCTTC	CASSLVGDSYNEQFF
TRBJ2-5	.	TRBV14	TGTGCCAGCAGCCAAGATGGGCAAAACGGAGAGACCCAGTACTTC	CASSQDGQNGETQYF
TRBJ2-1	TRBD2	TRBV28	TGTGCCAGCAGTTTACCCACTAGCGACCTGTTCTTC	CASSLPTSDLFF
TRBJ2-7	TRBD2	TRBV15	TGTGCCACCAGCAGAGATCGGGGGGGCTACGAGCAGTACTTC	CATSRDRGGYEQYF
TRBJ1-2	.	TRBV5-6	TGTGCCAGCAGCTTGGCGGGGTTTGGCTACACCTTC	CASSLAGFGYTF
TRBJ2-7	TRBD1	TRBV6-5	TGTGCCAGCAGCAGGACAGGGCTGGGTTACGAGCAGTACTTC	CASSRTGLGYEQYF
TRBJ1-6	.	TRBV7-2	TGTGCCAGCAGACGGACTACTAGCTCCTATAATTCACCCCTCCACTTT	CASRRTTSSYNSPLHF
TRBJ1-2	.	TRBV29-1	TGCAGCGTCGGGGGGCAGCCCGCCTATGGCTACACCTTC	CSVGGQPAYGYTF